This T cell receptor (beta chain) was obtained from a study of T cell responses to AZD1222 COVID-19 vaccine (dated by TCRdb to the early 2020s). With respect to the entire study: A total of approximately 240 trial participants underwent TCR sequencing, of whom 200 to 220 had received two doses of AZD1222 and around 26 had received two doses of the MenACWY control vaccine. Trial participants were enrolled by age into 18-55, 56-69 and 70-plus year subgroups, with roughly 160, 29 and 62 TCR-sequenced participants respectively. The paper as a whole reports these results and caveats: Spike-specific TCR breadth and depth rose significantly after two AZD1222 doses compared with day 0 and with MenACWY recipients. Vaccine-associated CD4 TCRs spanned the whole spike protein, with dominant responses in regions 160-218 and 743-854. The 56-69-year group was small, and its depth increase did not reach significance, likely because of low power. Participants were mostly white British, with more females than males. The authors suggested clonal diversity may have been underestimated. Because no samples from the day 14 peak response were available, repertoires could be characterized only after the peak T cell response. Nearly half of unique spike-specific TCRs reportedly recognized epitopes outside regions mutated in the B.1.351 and B.1.1.7 variants. Conclusions about previously exposed vaccinees are limited, since just a handful of AZD1222 recipients were seropositive for SARS-CoV-2 at baseline.

In light of the paper, this sample's time point label describes: baseline before first vaccination. What this sample's treatment or condition label stands for: meningococcal conjugate vaccine given as trial control. Samples from vaccinated people were obtained from the UK trials COV001 and COV002, which included a single-blind randomized controlled phase 2/3 trial of AZD1222 (ChAdOx1 nCoV-19) in healthy adults. For TCRbeta chain sequencing, PBMC samples were collected from trial participants at day 0 and at day 28 after the second dose. The CDR3 regions of human TCRbeta chains were analyzed by immunosequencing. The paper's data handling went like this. Repertoire TCRs were matched against a reference library of SARS-CoV-2-specific TCRs generated with the MIRA antigen-specificity platform. Breadth was defined as the fraction of unique TCRs that were SARS-CoV-2-associated. Depth was defined as the fraction of total T cells that were SARS-CoV-2-associated. Each spike-specific TCR was assigned to its reactive spike region and to a CD4 or CD8 class using the MIRA data. Log10-transformed breadth and depth values were compared by one-way ANOVA with Sidak's multiple comparisons tests. TCRdb limited this immuneACCESS table to in-frame rearrangements with V and J called. A share of clones is missing; checked studies link under half to unresolved V genes, and the rest is unexplained. V, J and clone size derive from that table, while D and trimming were established from the DNA sequence. This sample comprises about 150,000 clones, about 90% of them detected only once. The top ten clones comprise 2.5% to 3% of the sample.

Trimming at the junction amounts to 6 bases on V and 0 bases on J, and the germline ends lie 21 bases apart. In the germline V gene, CDR1 corresponds to SGHAT and CDR2 to FQNNGV. Including cysteine and phenylalanine, the CDR3 has 17 amino acids. Only CDR3 DNA is held: 51 bases, read in frame from base 1. With regard to this clone: Its antigen has not been determined. No much larger clonotype is one base removed from it; base qualities were not supplied.

Rearrangement joined TRBV11-2 to TRBJ2-7, with the identity of the D gene unclear. Sequencing used peripheral blood, obtained on day 0 of MenACWY control vaccination. This sequence was found in an adult in good health. The DNA sequence is TGTGCCAGCAGTCTAGTGGGCAGGACCAGGAGCTCCTACGAGCAGTACTTC. Translated, this is CASSLVGRTRSSYEQYF. Supplemented by the reference TRBV11-2 and TRBJ2-7 proteins around the CDR3, the complete variable domain is EAGVAQSPRYKIIEKRQSVAFWCNPISGHATLYWYQQILGQGPKLLIQFQNNGVVDDSQLPKDRFSAERLKGVDSTLKIQPAKLEDSAVYLCASSLVGRTRSSYEQYFGPGTRLTVT.